This T cell receptor (beta chain) was obtained from a study of blood T cell repertoires in COVID-19. Study-level information: PBMCs, B-cell-depleted T cells, or T cells provided the cDNA or gDNA that made up the material.

Some clones are missing from TCRdb's copy, which holds only in-frame ones; the method was immunoSEQ multiplex PCR. The data contain approximately 63,000 clones, 70% to 80% of them singletons. The junction had 3 bases not matched to a gene; V was cut back by 2 bases and J by 8 bases. The CDR3 covers 14 residues. Germline V gives CDR1 SGHTA, CDR2 FQGNSA. The clonotype originates from a woman aged 80 or older with acute or convalescent COVID-19. Source material: peripheral blood. The rearrangement links TRBV7-2 to TRBJ1-4; 9 bases map to TRBD1. The CDR3 nucleotides are TGTGCCAGCAGCTTAAGGGACAGGGCGGAAAAACTGTTTTTT. Protein sequence: CASSLRDRAEKLFF.